This T cell receptor beta chain was sequenced during a study of cytotoxic CD8 clonotypes in ibrutinib-treated CLL (dated by TCRdb to the early 2020s). With regard to the full study: The cohort had about ten relapsed/refractory and approximately 15 treatment-naive patients; some 17 were IGHV unmutated. Partial responses were observed in 24 patients and complete responses in 2; after a median follow-up of 68 months, remission was maintained in around 14 patients and progression was observed in approximately 12. Samples at response were collected after a median of 12 months of treatment, with a range of 6 to 36 months. On average, each sample yielded roughly 250,000 productive templates and tens of thousands of productive rearrangements. Longitudinal samples were available for about 30% of the 86 trial participants. Cryopreserved peripheral blood mononuclear cells were obtained prior to treatment, at the time of response, and at either disease progression or sustained remission. On the study overall, not on this receptor specifically: Baseline clonality exceeded that of age-matched healthy donors and correlated strongly with circulating CD8+ T-cell counts. Sampling times were not matched between sustained-remission and progressing patients, and lymph node repertoires were not studied. Public clonotypes were rare and either contracted or stayed stable during treatment, and the rise in clonality at ibrutinib response reflected the expansion of private clonotypes. Clonality increased at ibrutinib response, stayed stable in sustained remission, and fell back toward baseline at progression.

From a lookup of the germline V gene, CDR1 and CDR2 are SGHNT and YENEEA. Trimming removed 1 base from V and 6 bases from J; the gene matches leave 8 bases unexplained. The CDR3 runs 17 residues from the cysteine to the phenylalanine. Only CDR3 DNA is held: 51 bases, read in frame from base 1. For TCR beta library preparation, roughly 2.2 micrograms of genomic DNA was extracted from cryopreserved PBMCs. Longitudinal blood samples from CLL patients on ibrutinib monotherapy underwent high-throughput TCR beta sequencing. The patients took part in an open-label, single-center phase 2 trial of ibrutinib monotherapy. Remarks on this clone: This clone's antigen is unknown. No much larger clone exists at a distance of one base, and base qualities are not known.

The goal of deep resolution MiSeq sequencing was a depth between 1 in 1 million and 1 in 200,000 T cells, and coverage averaged 10x per clonotype. The immunoSEQ hsTCRB Kit was used to generate the TCR beta libraries. Under the source paper's analysis protocol: ImmunoSEQ Data Assistant and ImmunoSEQ Analyzer were used for data analysis, and V, D and J genes were assigned according to IMGT definitions. Clonality, which ranges from 0 to 1, was calculated by subtracting the normalized Shannon entropy of productive rearrangement frequencies from one. Only overrepresented clonotypes making up at least 0.05% of each patient's repertoire were included in the public clonotype analysis. Approximately 14 age-matched healthy donor repertoires from immuneACCESS served as clonality controls. Sourced from immuneACCESS, this table was stored by TCRdb with only in-frame sequences that have V and J called. A share of the clones is absent; for the studies checked, an unresolved V gene accounts for under half, and the remainder has no known explanation. V and J calls and clone size are given by that table; D and trimming were obtained from the DNA. This sample is represented by some 25,000 clones; less than 80% of them were singletons. The ten most abundant clones make up 7% to 9.5% of the sample.

The sequence derives from a human donor with chronic lymphocytic leukemia. This sample comprised PBMCs, obtained before ibrutinib treatment. Recombination joined TRBV11-3 with TRBJ2-2; 10 central nucleotides agree with TRBD2. The sequenced DNA is TGTGCCAGCAGCTTAGCCTTGGCTAGCGGGAGCTCCGGGGAGCTGTTTTTT. The translation is CASSLALASGSSGELFF.